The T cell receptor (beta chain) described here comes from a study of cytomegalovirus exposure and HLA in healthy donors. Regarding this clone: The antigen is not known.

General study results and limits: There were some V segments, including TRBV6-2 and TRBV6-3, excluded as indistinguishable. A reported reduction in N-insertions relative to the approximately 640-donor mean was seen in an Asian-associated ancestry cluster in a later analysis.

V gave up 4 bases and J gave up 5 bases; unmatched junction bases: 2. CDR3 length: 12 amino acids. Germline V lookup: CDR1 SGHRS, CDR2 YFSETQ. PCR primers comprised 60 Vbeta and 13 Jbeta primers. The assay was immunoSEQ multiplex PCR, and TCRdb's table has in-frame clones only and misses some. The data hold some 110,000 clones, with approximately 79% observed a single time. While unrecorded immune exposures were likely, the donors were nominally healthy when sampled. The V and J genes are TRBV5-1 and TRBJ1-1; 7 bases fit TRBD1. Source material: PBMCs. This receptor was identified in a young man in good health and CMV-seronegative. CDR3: CASSAGGTEAFF. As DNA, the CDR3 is TGCGCCAGCAGCGCAGGGGGGACTGAAGCTTTCTTT.